Presented here are 24 T cell receptor beta chains from one specimen sequenced in a study of cytotoxic CD8 clonotypes in ibrutinib-treated CLL. Sequencing was performed with immunoSEQ multiplex PCR; in TCRdb, only in-frame clones are kept and a portion is missing. This table has 25,000 to 35,000 clones, roughly 85% appearing once. Sequenced here: PBMCs, sampled after 24 months of ibrutinib treatment. The source is a human donor with chronic lymphocytic leukemia.

The CDR3 DNA reads as TGTGCCAGCAGTTTTTTCGCAGGGGTAGGGACCGGGGAGCTGTTTTTT. This gives the protein CASSFFAGVGTGELFF. This chain links TRBV28 with TRBJ2-2; D is possibly TRBD1 (6 bases). The CDR3 loop spans 16 amino acids. Germline V gene lookup returns CDR1 MDHEN and CDR2 SYDVKM. Trimming left V 3 bases short and J 5 bases short, with 16 bases between.

The chain joins TRBV4-1 to TRBJ1-5; D remains unclear. The CDR3 totals 15 residues. Trimming took 4 bases from V and 5 from J, leaving 15 bases between them. Germline V CDR1 and CDR2: MGHRA, YSYEKL. In DNA form, the CDR3 reads TGCGCCAGCAGCCCAAATTTACAGTGGGATCAGCCCCAGCATTTT. Protein sequence: CASSPNLQWDQPQHF.

The chain is built from TRBV4-1 and TRBJ1-1; possibly TRBD1 for D (5 bases). Per the germline V gene, CDR1 is MGHRA and CDR2 is YSYEKL. The CDR3 loop spans 14 amino acids. V was trimmed by 0 bases and J by 3 bases, leaving 8 bases between them. The CDR3 sequence is CASSQDLGDTEAFF. As DNA, the CDR3 is TGCGCCAGCAGCCAAGATCTGGGGGACACTGAAGCTTTCTTT.

The chain carries TRBV7-2 and TRBJ1-2; no definite D call. This CDR3 region has 13 residues. Germline lookup yields CDR1 SGHTA and CDR2 FQGNSA. V was trimmed by 5 bases and J by 4 bases, leaving 11 bases between them. In DNA, the CDR3 is TGTGCCAGCAGCCCTACCCCGGTCTATGGCTACACCTTC. It specifies CASSPTPVYGYTF. Drawing the rest from reference TRBV7-2 and TRBJ1-2, the complete variable domain is GAGVSQSPSNKVTEKGKDVELRCDPISGHTALYWYRQSLGQGLEFLIYFQGNSAPDKSGLPSDRFSAERTGGSVSTLTIQRTQQEDSAVYLCASSPTPVYGYTFGSGTRLTVV.

The chain is built from TRBV7-9 and TRBJ2-3, with TRBD2 matching over 7 bases. V was clipped by 1 base and J by 5 bases; unmatched bases: 3. The CDR3 consists of 14 residues. Germline CDR1 is SEHNR and CDR2 is FQNEAQ (reference sequence). CDR3 nucleotide sequence: TGTGCCAGCAGCTTAGGGCTAGCGGTAGATACGCAGTATTTT. This sequence encodes CASSLGLAVDTQYF.

V is TRBV5-5 and J is TRBJ1-1, with a tentative D call TRBD1 (6 bases). Germline CDR1 reads SGHKS; CDR2 reads YYEKEE (reference sequence). The CDR3 is made up of 16 amino acids. V lost 4 bases and J 3 bases, leaving 19 bases between the germline ends. CDR3 bases: TGTGCCAGCAGCCACCGGGACATAGGCTTAGACACTGAAGCTTTCTTT. It specifies CASSHRDIGLDTEAFF.

This chain links TRBV27 with TRBJ2-2; the D is unclear. The germline CDR1 and CDR2 sequences are MNHEY and SMNVEV (reference sequence). This CDR3 comprises 15 residues. V was cut by 4 bases and J by 2 bases, with 11 bases left in between. This CDR3 is CASSYSGINTGELFF. The CDR3 nucleotides are TGTGCCAGCAGTTACTCTGGGATAAACACCGGGGAGCTGTTTTTT.

The J gene is TRBJ1-6, the V gene TRBV28; D is possibly TRBD1 (6 bases). The CDR3 sequence is 17 residues long. Trimming removed 5 bases at V and 1 base at J, with 15 bases between. CDR1 MDHEN and CDR2 SYDVKM come from the germline V gene. CDR3 residues: CASSRHRDGSYNSPLHF. CDR3 sequence (DNA): TGTGCCAGCAGTCGACACAGGGATGGGTCCTATAATTCACCCCTCCACTTT.

The chain is built from TRBV28 and TRBJ1-1, with TRBD1 matching over 7 bases. V gave up 7 bases and J gave up 2 bases; unmatched junction bases: 7. Per germline, CDR1 MDHEN and CDR2 SYDVKM. The CDR3 extends over 14 amino acids. CDR3 sequence reads: CASTSGQLNTEAFF. In DNA, the CDR3 is TGTGCCAGCACCTCGGGACAGCTCAACACTGAAGCTTTCTTT.

This sequence joins TRBV18 and TRBJ1-3, with D possibly TRBD1 on 6 matching bases. Between the trimmed V and J ends, which lost 4 bases and 2 bases, there was a span of 9 bases. CDR1 and CDR2 (germline): KGHSH, LQKENI. There are 14 residues in the CDR3. The CDR3 DNA follows: TGTGCCAGCTCACGCCCAGGGGCTGGAAACACCATATATTTT. This codes for CASSRPGAGNTIYF.

This clone has a single count. The V gene is TRBV29-1, the J gene TRBJ1-1, with D maybe TRBD1 (5 bases). V was shortened by 3 bases and J by 1 base, with 9 bases between the two germline ends. CDR1 and CDR2 (germline): SQVTM, ANQGSEA. The CDR3 runs to 13 residues. The CDR3 nucleotides read TGCAGCGTTGATGTGGGGGGGAACACTGAAGCTTTCTTT. The encoded protein is CSVDVGGNTEAFF.

V gene TRBV28 combines with J gene TRBJ2-2; no clear D gene. CDR1 is MDHEN and CDR2 is SYDVKM in the germline V gene. V was pared by 3 bases and J by 6 bases, with 11 bases between. There are 14 residues in the CDR3. The CDR3 protein is CASSLGRSAGELFF. In DNA, the CDR3 is TGTGCCAGCAGTTTGGGAAGGAGCGCCGGGGAGCTGTTTTTT. The full variable domain, in which reference TRBV28 and TRBJ2-2 provide the parts outside the CDR3, is DVKVTQSSRYLVKRTGEKVFLECVQDMDHENMFWYRQDPGLGLRLIYFSYDVKMKEKGDIPEGYSVSREKKERFSLILESASTNQTSMYLCASSLGRSAGELFFGEGSRLTVL.

The chain carries TRBV5-1 and TRBJ1-1, with D hard to call. The CDR3 runs 14 residues. Trimming left V 7 bases short and J 3 bases short, with 16 bases between. Looked up from germline, CDR1 is SGHRS and CDR2 is YFSETQ. This CDR3 reads CASGLAGGYTEAFF. CDR3 nucleotides: TGCGCCAGCGGTTTAGCGGGCGGGTACACTGAAGCTTTCTTT.

The V gene is TRBV5-1, the J gene TRBJ1-1; 8 bases line up with TRBD1. With V trimmed by 4 bases and J by 4 bases, 12 bases remained unmatched. This CDR3 contains 16 residues. Germline V gene data show CDR1 as SGHRS and CDR2 as YFSETQ. This CDR3 reads CASSRDRGSSSTEAFF. The CDR3 nucleotides are TGCGCCAGCAGCCGCGACAGGGGATCGTCGAGCACTGAAGCTTTCTTT. The full variable domain, with the rest looked up from reference TRBV5-1 and TRBJ1-1, is KAGVTQTPRYLIKTRGQQVTLSCSPISGHRSVSWYQQTPGQGLQFLFEYFSETQRNKGNFPGRFSGRQFSNSRSEMNVSTLELGDSALYLCASSRDRGSSSTEAFFGQGTRLTVV.

This chain connects TRBV27 to TRBJ2-2; TRBD1 agrees at 8 bases. The CDR3 consists of 16 residues. Germline CDR1 reads MNHEY; CDR2 reads SMNVEV (reference sequence). V was clipped by 5 bases and J by 4 bases; unmatched bases: 9. CDR3 nucleotides: TGTGCCAGCAGTAACCTCAGGGGGCGAGGCACCGGGGAGCTGTTTTTT. Translating it yields CASSNLRGRGTGELFF.

This clone was detected once. The chain employs TRBV28 and TRBJ1-4, with a tentative D call TRBD1 (6 bases). Germline CDR1 reads MDHEN; CDR2 reads SYDVKM. This CDR3 region has 15 residues. Trimming took 5 bases from V and 8 from J, leaving 18 bases between them. The CDR3 loop reads CASSEGGVPWEKLFF. DNA of the CDR3: TGTGCCAGCAGTGAGGGGGGCGTCCCGTGGGAAAAACTGTTTTTT. The full variable domain, in which reference TRBV28 and TRBJ1-4 provide the parts outside the CDR3, is DVKVTQSSRYLVKRTGEKVFLECVQDMDHENMFWYRQDPGLGLRLIYFSYDVKMKEKGDIPEGYSVSREKKERFSLILESASTNQTSMYLCASSEGGVPWEKLFFGSGTQLSVL.

The chain joins TRBV6-5 to TRBJ2-3; 9 bases are a match to TRBD1. CDR1 MNHEY and CDR2 SVGAGI come from the germline V gene. The CDR3 totals 15 residues. Unmatched junction bases numbered 7, after V lost 5 bases and J lost 4 bases. Here the CDR3 DNA reads TGTGCCAGCAGTCAACAGGGGGCGAGAGCAGATACGCAGTATTTT. It encodes CASSQQGARADTQYF.

This clone was found a few times. The rearrangement links TRBV19 to TRBJ1-1, with 7 positions matching TRBD1. V was clipped by 2 bases and J by 6 bases; unmatched bases: 6. This CDR3 is 14 amino acids long. CDR1 LNHDA and CDR2 SQIVND come from the germline V gene (reference sequence). The CDR3 sequence is CASSINVGGAEAFF. The CDR3 region has the DNA TGTGCCAGTAGTATAAATGTAGGGGGCGCTGAAGCTTTCTTT.

This clone is a singleton in its sample. J is TRBJ1-3 and V is TRBV30; 7 positions agree with TRBD1. There are 15 residues in the CDR3. Per the germline V gene, CDR1 is GTSNPN and CDR2 is SVGIG (reference sequence). V gave up 3 bases and J gave up 0 bases; unmatched junction bases: 5. DNA for the CDR3: TGTGCCTGGAGCCAGGGACAGCACTCTGGAAACACCATATATTTT. It encodes CAWSQGQHSGNTIYF.

CDR3 in DNA: TGTGCCAGCAGTGAAGCTGTGGGGGGTGGGACTGAAGCTTTCTTT. Its translation: CASSEAVGGGTEAFF. The genes are TRBV6-1 and TRBJ1-1; tentative D call: TRBD1 (5 bases). This CDR3 comprises 15 residues. Trimming shortened V by 0 bases and J by 5 bases, and 13 bases separated the two germline ends. The germline V gene has CDR1 MNHNS and CDR2 SASEGT.

The chain is built from TRBV9 and TRBJ2-5, with D possibly matching TRBD2 (6 bases). V gave up 5 bases and J gave up 2 bases, with 10 bases separating them. CDR3 size: 13 residues. Germline V gene sequence: CDR1 SGDLS, CDR2 YYNGEE. CDR3 coding DNA: TGTGCCAGCAGTCTAGCGATTCAAGAGACCCAGTACTTC. This sequence encodes CASSLAIQETQYF.

The genes are TRBV6-6 and TRBJ1-5; TRBD1 is a possible D gene (5 bases). The CDR3 length is 15 residues. CDR1 is MNHNY, CDR2 SVGAGI, per germline (reference sequence). Trimming removed 6 bases at V and 10 bases at J, with 22 bases between. Here the CDR3 reads CASRGPGTFLQPQHF. As DNA, the CDR3 is TGTGCCAGCAGAGGGCCAGGGACCTTTCTTCAACCCCAGCATTTT.

The genes are TRBV7-3 and TRBJ1-6; 8 bases are a match to TRBD1. From germline, CDR1 is SGHTA and CDR2 FQGTGA. CDR3 length: 15 amino acids. V lost 5 bases and J lost 9; bases outside the gene matches: 9. The CDR3 spells CASSAGTGVGSPLHF. The DNA for the CDR3 is TGTGCCAGCAGCGCGGGGACAGGAGTGGGTTCACCCCTCCACTTT.

The chain is built from TRBV10-3 and TRBJ2-3; 8 bases are shared with TRBD2. CDR3 length: 15 amino acids. The V segment lost 2 bases and the J segment 3 bases; nucleotides outside the gene matches: 4. The germline gives CDR1 ENHRY, CDR2 SYGVKD. CDR3 sequence (DNA): TGTGCCATCAGTGAGGGAAGCGGGGGTACAGATACGCAGTATTTT. Translating it yields CAISEGSGGTDTQYF.